This T cell receptor (beta chain) was observed in a study of patients and donors after allogeneic stem cell transplantation. TCRdb passed the RT-PCR reads through MiXCR, listing each CDR3 protein once. Among fewer than 180,000 distinct CDR3 sequences listed, about two fifths were seen once. The length of the CDR3 is 17 residues. J lost 2 bases, V lost 4 bases, and 10 bases had no gene match. Germline CDR1 SGDLS, CDR2 YYNGEE. The specimen was blood, either unsorted or a sorted T cell fraction (not recorded which). The chain joins TRBV9 to TRBJ2-2; 8 nucleotides agree with TRBD2. This clonotype originated in a human donor who was either an allogeneic HSCT recipient or a stem cell or donor lymphocyte infusion donor (not recorded which). It is not recorded whose cells these are; they may come from a transplant donor. CDR3 in DNA: TGTGCCAGCAGCCCCCCTTCCGGGGGGGTCAACACCGGGGAGCTGTTTTTT. This encodes CASSPPSGGVNTGELFF. The entire variable domain, with the rest obtained from reference TRBV9 and TRBJ2-2, is as follows: DSGVTQTPKHLITATGQRVTLRCSPRSGDLSVYWYQQSLDQGLQFLIQYYNGEERAKGNILERFSAQQFPDLHSELNLSSLELGDSALYFCASSPPSGGVNTGELFFGEGSRLTVL.